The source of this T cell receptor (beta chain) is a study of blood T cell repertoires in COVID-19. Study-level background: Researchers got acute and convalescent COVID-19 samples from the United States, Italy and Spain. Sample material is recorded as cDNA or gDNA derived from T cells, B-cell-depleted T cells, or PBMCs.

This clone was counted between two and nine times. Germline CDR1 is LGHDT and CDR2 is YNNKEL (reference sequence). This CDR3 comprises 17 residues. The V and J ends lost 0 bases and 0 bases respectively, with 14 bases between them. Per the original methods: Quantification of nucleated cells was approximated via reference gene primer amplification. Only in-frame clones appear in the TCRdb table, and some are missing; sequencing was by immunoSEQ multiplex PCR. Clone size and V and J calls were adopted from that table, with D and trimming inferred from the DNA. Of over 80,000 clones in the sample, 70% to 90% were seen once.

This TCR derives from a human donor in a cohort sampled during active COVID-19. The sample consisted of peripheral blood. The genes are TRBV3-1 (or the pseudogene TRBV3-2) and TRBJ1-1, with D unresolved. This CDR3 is CASSQDATRHLNTEAFF. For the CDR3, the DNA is TGTGCCAGCAGCCAAGATGCCACCAGGCACTTGAACACTGAAGCTTTCTTT.